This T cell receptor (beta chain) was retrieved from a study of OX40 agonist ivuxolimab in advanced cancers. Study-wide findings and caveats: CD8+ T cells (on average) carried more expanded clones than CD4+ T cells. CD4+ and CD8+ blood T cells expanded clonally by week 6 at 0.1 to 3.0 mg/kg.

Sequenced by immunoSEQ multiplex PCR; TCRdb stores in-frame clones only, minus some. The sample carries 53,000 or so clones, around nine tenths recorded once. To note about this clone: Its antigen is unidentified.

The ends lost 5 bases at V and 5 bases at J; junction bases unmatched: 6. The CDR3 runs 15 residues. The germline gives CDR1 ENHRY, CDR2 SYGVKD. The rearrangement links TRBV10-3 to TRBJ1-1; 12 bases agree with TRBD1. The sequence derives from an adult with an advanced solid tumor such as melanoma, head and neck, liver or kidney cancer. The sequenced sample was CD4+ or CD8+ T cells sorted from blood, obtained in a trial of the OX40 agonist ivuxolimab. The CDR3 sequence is CAISPGQGARTEAFF. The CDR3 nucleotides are TGTGCCATCAGTCCGGGACAGGGGGCGCGTACTGAAGCTTTCTTT.